One and the same sample provided the 4 T cell receptor beta chains below, sequenced in a study of STAT5B mutations in CD4+ large granular lymphocyte leukemia (dated by TCRdb to the early 2020s). Libraries were prepared through the immunoSEQ multiplex PCR assay. Drawn from immuneACCESS, this table holds only the in-frame rearrangements with V and J called that TCRdb kept. Clones are partly lost; checked studies trace under half to an unresolved V gene and leave the rest unexplained. In all, the sample holds approximately 41,000 clones, and roughly 85% of those were seen once. Roughly 1.2% of the sample is in the top ten clones. Sequencing was carried out using CD4+ T cells from blood buffy coats. The receptors come from a human donor in good health.

The J gene is TRBJ2-7, the V gene TRBV29-1; D is uncertain. The CDR3 runs 13 residues. Trimming removed 3 bases at V and 5 bases at J, with 14 bases between. The germline gives CDR1 SQVTM, CDR2 ANQGSEA. The CDR3 region is CSVEVTVVNEQYF. The CDR3 coding sequence is TGCAGCGTTGAGGTCACGGTCGTGAACGAGCAGTACTTC.

V is TRBV7-9 and J is TRBJ2-5; D unclear. CDR1 and CDR2 from the germline V gene are SEHNR and FQNEAQ (reference sequence). Trimming left V 1 base short and J 2 bases short, with 11 bases between. This CDR3 region has 15 residues. This CDR3 is CASSLGVSRQETQYF. The CDR3 DNA reads TGTGCCAGCAGCTTAGGCGTCAGCAGGCAAGAGACCCAGTACTTC.

The V gene is TRBV5-1, the J gene TRBJ2-6; 8 nucleotides line up with TRBD2. With 2 bases clipped from V and 0 bases from J, the junction kept 4 bases outside the gene matches. Germline V lookup: CDR1 SGHRS, CDR2 YFSETQ. This CDR3 region has 17 residues. CDR3 sequence (DNA): TGCGCCAGCAGCTTAACTAGCGGAAGCTCTGGGGCCAACGTCCTGACTTTC. Translation gives CASSLTSGSSGANVLTF.

This CDR3 is CASSLAGAGHTDTQYF. The CDR3 coding sequence is TGTGCCAGCAGCTTAGCGGGGGCGGGACACACAGATACGCAGTATTTT. The chain employs TRBV7-6 and TRBJ2-3, with D perhaps matching TRBD1 or TRBD2 (6 bases each). CDR3 length equals 16 residues. Per the germline V gene, CDR1 is SGHVS and CDR2 is FNYEAQ. V lost 0 bases to trimming and J lost 2 bases, with 12 bases between them.